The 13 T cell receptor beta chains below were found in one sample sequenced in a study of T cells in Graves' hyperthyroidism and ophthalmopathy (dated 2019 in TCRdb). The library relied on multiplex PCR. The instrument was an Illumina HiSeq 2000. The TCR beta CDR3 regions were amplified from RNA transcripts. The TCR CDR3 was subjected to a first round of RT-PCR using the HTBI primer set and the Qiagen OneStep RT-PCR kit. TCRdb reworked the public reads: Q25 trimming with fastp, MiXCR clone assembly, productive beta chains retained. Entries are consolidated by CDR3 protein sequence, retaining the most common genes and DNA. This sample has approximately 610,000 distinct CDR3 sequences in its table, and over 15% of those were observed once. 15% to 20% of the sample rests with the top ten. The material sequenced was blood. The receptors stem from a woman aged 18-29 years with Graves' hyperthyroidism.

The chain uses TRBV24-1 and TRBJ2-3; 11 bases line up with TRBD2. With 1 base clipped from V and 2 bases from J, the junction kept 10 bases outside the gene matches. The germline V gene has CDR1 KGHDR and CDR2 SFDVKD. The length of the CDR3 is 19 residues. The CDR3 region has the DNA TGTGCCACCAGTGATTTTCCCCCCACTAGCGGGGGAGTCACAGATACGCAGTATTTT. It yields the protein CATSDFPPTSGGVTDTQYF.

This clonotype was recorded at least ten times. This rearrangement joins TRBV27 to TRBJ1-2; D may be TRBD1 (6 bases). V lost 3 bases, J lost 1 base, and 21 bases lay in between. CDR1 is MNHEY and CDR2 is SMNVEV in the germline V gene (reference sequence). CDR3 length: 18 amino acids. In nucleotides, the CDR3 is TGTGCCAGCAGTTTTCGAAAGGGGGACACCTCAAATAACTATGGCTACACCTTC. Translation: CASSFRKGDTSNNYGYTF.

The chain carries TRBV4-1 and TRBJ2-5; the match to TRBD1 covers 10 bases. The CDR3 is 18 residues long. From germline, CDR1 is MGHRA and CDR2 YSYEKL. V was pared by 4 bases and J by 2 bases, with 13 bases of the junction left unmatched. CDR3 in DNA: TGCGCCAGCAGCCCGGGACAGGGGCTAGCGGTCGAACAAGAGACCCAGTACTTC. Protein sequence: CASSPGQGLAVEQETQYF.

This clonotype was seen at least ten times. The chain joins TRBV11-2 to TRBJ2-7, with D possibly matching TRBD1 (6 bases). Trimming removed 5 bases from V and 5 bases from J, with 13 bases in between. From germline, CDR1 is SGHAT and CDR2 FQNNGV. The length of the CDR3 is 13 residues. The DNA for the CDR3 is TGTGCCAGCAGCCTAAAACAGGGTAACGAGCAGTACTTC. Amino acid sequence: CASSLKQGNEQYF.

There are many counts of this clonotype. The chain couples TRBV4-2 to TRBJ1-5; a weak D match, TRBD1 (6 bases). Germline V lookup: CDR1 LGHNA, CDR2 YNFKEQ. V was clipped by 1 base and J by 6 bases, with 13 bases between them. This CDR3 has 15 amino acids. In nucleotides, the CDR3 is TGTGCCAGCAGCCAAGTGAAGGGGGGGATTCAGCCCCAGCATTTT. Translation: CASSQVKGGIQPQHF.

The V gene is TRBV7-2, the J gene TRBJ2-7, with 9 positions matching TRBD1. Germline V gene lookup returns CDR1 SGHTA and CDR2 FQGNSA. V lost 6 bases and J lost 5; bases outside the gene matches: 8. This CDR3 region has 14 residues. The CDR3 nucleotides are TGTGCCAGCAGTCAAGGGACAGGGTTCGACGAGCAGTACTTC. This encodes CASSQGTGFDEQYF. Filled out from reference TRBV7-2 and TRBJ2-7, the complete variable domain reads GAGVSQSPSNKVTEKGKDVELRCDPISGHTALYWYRQSLGQGLEFLIYFQGNSAPDKSGLPSDRFSAERTGGSVSTLTIQRTQQEDSAVYLCASSQGTGFDEQYFGPGTRLTVT.

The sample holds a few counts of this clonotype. The CDR3 region has the DNA TGTGCCAGCACAACCTCCGGGACAGGGATTTCACCCCTCCACTTT. It codes for CASTTSGTGISPLHF. The J gene is TRBJ1-6, the V gene TRBV11-2; 9 nucleotides match TRBD1. V gave up 7 bases and J gave up 9 bases; unmatched junction bases: 10. The germline gives CDR1 SGHAT, CDR2 FQNNGV. The CDR3 sequence is 15 residues long.

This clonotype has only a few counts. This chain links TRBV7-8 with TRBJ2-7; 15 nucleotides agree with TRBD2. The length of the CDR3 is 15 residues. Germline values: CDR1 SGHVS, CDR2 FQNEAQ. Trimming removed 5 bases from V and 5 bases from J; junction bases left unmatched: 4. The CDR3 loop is CASSGLAGGSNEQYF. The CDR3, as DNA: TGTGCCAGCAGCGGACTAGCGGGAGGGAGCAACGAGCAGTACTTC. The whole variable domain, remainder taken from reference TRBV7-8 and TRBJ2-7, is GAGVSQSPRYKVAKRGQDVALRCDPISGHVSLFWYQQALGQGPEFLTYFQNEAQLDKSGLPSDRFFAERPEGSVSTLKIQRTQQEDSAVYLCASSGLAGGSNEQYFGPGTRLTVT.

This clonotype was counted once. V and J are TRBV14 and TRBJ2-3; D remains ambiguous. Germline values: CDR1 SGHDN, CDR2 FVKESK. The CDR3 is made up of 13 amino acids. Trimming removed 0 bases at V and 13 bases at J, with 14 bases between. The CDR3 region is CASSQEPGLPEYF. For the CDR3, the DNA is TGTGCCAGCAGCCAAGAGCCGGGCCTACCCGAGTATTTT.

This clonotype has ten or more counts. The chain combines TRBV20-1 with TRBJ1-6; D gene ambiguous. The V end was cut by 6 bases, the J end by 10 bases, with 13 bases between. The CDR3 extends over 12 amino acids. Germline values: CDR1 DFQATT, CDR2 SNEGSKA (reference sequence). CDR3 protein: CSARRTGSPLHF. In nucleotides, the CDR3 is TGCAGTGCAAGACGGACGGGATCACCCCTCCACTTT.

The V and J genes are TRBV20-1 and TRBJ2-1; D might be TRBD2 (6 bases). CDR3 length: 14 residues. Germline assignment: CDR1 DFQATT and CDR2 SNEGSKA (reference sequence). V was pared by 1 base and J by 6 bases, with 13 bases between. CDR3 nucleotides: TGCAGTGCTAGAGTTGGGCTAGCGCTCAATGAGCAGTTCTTC. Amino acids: CSARVGLALNEQFF.

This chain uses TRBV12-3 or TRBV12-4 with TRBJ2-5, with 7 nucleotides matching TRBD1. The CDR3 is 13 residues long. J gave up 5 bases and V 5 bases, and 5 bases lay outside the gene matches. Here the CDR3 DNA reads TGTGCCAGCAGTATAGGGACAGTGGAGACCCAGTACTTC. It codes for CASSIGTVETQYF.

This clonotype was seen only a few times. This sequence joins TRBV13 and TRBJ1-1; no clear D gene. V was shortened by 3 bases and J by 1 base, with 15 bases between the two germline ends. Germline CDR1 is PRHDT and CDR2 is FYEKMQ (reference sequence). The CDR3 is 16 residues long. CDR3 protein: CASSLLRRTQNTEAFF. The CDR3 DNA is TGTGCCAGCAGCTTGCTGCGGCGGACCCAGAACACTGAAGCTTTCTTT.